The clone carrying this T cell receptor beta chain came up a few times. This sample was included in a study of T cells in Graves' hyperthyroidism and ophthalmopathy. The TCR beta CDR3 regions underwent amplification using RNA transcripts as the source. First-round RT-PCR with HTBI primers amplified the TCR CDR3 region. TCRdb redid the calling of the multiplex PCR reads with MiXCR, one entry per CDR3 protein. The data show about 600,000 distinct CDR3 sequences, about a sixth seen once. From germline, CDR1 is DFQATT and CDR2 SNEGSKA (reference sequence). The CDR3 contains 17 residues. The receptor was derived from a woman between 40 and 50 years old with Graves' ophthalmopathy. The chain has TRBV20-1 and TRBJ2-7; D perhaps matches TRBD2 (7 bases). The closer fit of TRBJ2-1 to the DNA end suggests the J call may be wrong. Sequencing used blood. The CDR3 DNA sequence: TGCAGTGCTAGAGATCAGCTGGTGGGGGGGCCCTTTTACGAGCAGTTCTTC. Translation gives CSARDQLVGGPFYEQFF.